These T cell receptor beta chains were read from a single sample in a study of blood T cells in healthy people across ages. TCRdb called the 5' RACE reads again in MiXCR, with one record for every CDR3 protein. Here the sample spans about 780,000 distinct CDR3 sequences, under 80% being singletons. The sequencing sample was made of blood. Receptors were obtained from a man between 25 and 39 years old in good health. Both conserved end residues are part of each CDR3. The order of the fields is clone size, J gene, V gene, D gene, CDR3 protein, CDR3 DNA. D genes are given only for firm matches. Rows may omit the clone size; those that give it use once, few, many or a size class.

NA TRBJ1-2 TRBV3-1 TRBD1 CASSRQANRGGYGYTF TGTGCCAGCAGCCGTCAGGCTAACAGGGGGGGCTATGGCTACACCTTC
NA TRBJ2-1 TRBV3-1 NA CASSRGDRNEQFF TGTGCCAGCAGCCGGGGGGACCGTAATGAGCAGTTCTTC
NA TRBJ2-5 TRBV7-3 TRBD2 CASSRAGWETQYF TGTGCCAGCAGCCGAGCGGGATGGGAGACCCAGTACTTC
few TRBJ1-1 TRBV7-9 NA CASSLTGPEAFF TGTGCCAGCAGCTTAACAGGCCCCGAAGCTTTCTTT
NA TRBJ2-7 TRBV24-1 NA CATSDTGERYF TGTGCCACCAGTGATACGGGGGAGCGGTACTTC
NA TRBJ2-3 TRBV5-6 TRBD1 CASSLRQGARITDTQYF TGTGCCAGCAGCCTAAGACAGGGGGCGCGGATCACAGATACGCAGTATTTT
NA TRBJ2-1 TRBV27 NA CASSSYGAYNEQFF TGTGCCAGCAGTTCCTACGGGGCCTACAATGAGCAGTTCTTC
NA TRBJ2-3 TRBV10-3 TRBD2 CAISEGTSGDPTDTQYF TGTGCCATCAGTGAGGGGACTAGCGGGGACCCCACAGATACGCAGTATTTT
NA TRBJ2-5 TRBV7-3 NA CASSPGPSETQYF TGTGCCAGCAGCCCGGGACCATCAGAGACCCAGTACTTC
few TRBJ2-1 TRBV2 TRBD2 CASRGTSGGSGYNEQFF TGTGCCAGCAGAGGGACTAGCGGGGGGTCGGGTTACAATGAGCAGTTCTTC
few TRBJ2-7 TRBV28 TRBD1 CASSFVGTVRTYEQYF TGTGCCAGCAGTTTTGTGGGGACAGTGCGGACCTACGAGCAGTACTTC
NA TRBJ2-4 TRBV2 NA CASRPQGLNIQYF TGTGCCAGCAGGCCCCAGGGTTTGAACATTCAGTACTTC
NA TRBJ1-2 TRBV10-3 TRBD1 CAISEDREYYGYTF TGTGCCATCAGTGAAGACAGGGAATACTATGGCTACACCTTC
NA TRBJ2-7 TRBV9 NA CASSVGGAGSSYGQYF TGTGCCAGCAGCGTAGGAGGGGCGGGGAGCTCTTACGGGCAGTACTTC
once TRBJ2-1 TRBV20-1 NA CSVRRGLGDNEQFF TGCAGTGTTAGGCGGGGGCTAGGGGACAATGAGCAGTTCTTC
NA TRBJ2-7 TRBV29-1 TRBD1 CSALTGTGIPYEQYF TGCAGCGCACTAACCGGGACAGGGATCCCCTACGAGCAGTACTTC
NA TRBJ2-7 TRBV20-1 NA CSARDGAAWSYEQYF TGCAGTGCTAGAGATGGGGCAGCGTGGAGCTACGAGCAGTACTTC
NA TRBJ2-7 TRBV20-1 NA CSASSLWTADSYEQYF TGCAGTGCTAGTAGTCTCTGGACAGCTGACTCCTACGAGCAGTACTTC
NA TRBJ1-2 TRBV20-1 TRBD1 CRAGAGTGGVGYGYTF TGCAGGGCGGGGGCCGGGACAGGGGGCGTTGGCTATGGCTACACCTTC
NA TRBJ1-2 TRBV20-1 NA CSARVPGGGMAYGYTF TGCAGTGCTAGAGTTCCGGGGGGGGGTATGGCCTATGGCTACACCTTC
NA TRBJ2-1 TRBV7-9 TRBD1 CASSLGSRGLFNEQFF TGTGCCAGCAGCTTAGGTTCCAGGGGGCTGTTCAATGAGCAGTTCTTC
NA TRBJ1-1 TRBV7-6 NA CASSPRTDNTEAFF TGTGCCAGCAGCCCTAGGACCGACAACACTGAAGCTTTCTTT
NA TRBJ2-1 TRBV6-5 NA CASRHAGIGNEQFF TGTGCCAGCAGGCATGCAGGGATCGGCAATGAGCAGTTCTTC
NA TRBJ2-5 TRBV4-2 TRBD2 CASSQVGRRGETQYF TGTGCCAGCAGCCAAGTCGGGAGGAGGGGAGAGACCCAGTACTTC
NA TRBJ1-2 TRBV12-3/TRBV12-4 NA CASSFLRANYGYTF TGTGCCAGCAGTTTCCTCAGAGCTAACTATGGCTACACCTTC
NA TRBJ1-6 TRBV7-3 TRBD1 CASSSPKQGFISPLHF TGTGCCAGCAGCTCTCCCAAACAGGGGTTTATTTCACCCCTCCACTTT
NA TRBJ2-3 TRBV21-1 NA CASSKSQTFDTDTQYF TGTGCCAGCAGCAAATCCCAGACCTTTGACACAGATACGCAGTATTTT
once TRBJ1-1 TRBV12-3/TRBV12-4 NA CASSLSVGPVNTEAFF TGTGCCAGCAGTTTATCGGTGGGACCCGTCAACACTGAAGCTTTCTTT
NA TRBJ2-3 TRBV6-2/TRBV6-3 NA CASSREGTNDDTQYF TGTGCCAGCAGCCGCGAAGGGACAAACGACGATACGCAGTATTTT
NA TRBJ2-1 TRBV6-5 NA CASSLQGGRHNEQFF TGTGCCAGCAGTCTTCAGGGGGGCCGCCACAATGAGCAGTTCTTC
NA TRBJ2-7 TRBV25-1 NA CATGSGSEQYF TGTGCCACAGGGTCCGGGAGTGAGCAGTACTTC
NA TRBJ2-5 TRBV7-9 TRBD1 CASSPRDRNDNEQYF TGTGCCAGCAGCCCGCGGGACAGGAACGACAATGAGCAGTACTTC
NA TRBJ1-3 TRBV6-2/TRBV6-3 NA CASTISGNTIYF TGTGCCAGCACCATCTCTGGAAACACCATATATTTT
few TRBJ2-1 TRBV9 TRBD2 CASSVAGAGGITNEQFF TGTGCCAGCAGCGTAGCAGGAGCGGGGGGGATTACGAATGAGCAGTTCTTC
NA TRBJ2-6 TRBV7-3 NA CASSLRQAVSGANVLTF TGTGCCAGCAGCTTAAGGCAGGCTGTCTCTGGGGCCAACGTCCTGACTTTC
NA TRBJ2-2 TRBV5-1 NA CASSPRVARELFF TGCGCCAGCAGCCCCAGGGTGGCTAGGGAGCTGTTTTTT